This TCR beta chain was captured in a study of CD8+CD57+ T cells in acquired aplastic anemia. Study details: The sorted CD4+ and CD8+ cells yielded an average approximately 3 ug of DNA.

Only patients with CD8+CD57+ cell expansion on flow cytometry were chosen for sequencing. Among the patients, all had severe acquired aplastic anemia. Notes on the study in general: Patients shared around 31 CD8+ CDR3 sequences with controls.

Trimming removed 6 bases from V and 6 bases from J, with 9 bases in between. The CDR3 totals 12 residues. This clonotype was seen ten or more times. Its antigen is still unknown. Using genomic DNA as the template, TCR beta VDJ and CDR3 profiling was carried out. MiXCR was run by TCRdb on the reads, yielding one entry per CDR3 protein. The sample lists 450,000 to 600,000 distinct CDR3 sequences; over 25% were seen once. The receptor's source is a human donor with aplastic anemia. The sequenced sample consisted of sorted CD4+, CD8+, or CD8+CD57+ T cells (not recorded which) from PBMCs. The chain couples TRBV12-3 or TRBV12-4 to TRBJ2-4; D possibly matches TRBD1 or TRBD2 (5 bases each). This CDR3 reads CASRGESNIQYF. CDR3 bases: TGTGCCAGCAGGGGGGAGTCAAACATTCAGTACTTC.